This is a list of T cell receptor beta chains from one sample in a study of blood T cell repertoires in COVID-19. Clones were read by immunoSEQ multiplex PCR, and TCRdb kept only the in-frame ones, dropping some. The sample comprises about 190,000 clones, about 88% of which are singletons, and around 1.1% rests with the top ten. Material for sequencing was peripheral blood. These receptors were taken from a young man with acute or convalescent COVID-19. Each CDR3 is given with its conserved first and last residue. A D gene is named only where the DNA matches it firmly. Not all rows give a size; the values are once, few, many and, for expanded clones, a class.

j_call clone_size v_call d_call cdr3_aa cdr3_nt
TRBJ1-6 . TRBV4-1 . CASSQAVGDSYNSPLHF TGCGCCAGCAGCCAGGCCGTAGGAGACTCCTATAATTCACCCCTCCACTTT
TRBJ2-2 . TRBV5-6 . CASSRVTEGRGGELFF TGTGCCAGCAGCCGAGTAACCGAGGGGCGGGGCGGGGAGCTGTTTTTT
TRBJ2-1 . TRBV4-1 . CASSLRDSTSEQFF TGCGCCAGCAGCCTCCGGGACTCCACTTCCGAGCAGTTCTTC
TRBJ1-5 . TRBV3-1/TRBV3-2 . CASSQMRQAGTQHF TGTGCCAGCAGCCAAATGAGACAGGCAGGGACCCAGCATTTT
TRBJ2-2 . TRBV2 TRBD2 CASRANMGLITGELFF TGTGCCAGCAGAGCAAATATGGGACTAATCACCGGGGAGCTGTTTTTT
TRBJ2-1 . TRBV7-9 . CASSSYRVYNEQFF TGTGCCAGCAGCTCCTACCGCGTCTACAATGAGCAGTTCTTC
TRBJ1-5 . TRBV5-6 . CASSLGRVNQPQHF TGTGCCAGCAGCTTGGGCAGGGTCAATCAGCCCCAGCATTTT
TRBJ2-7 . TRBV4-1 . CASSQATPPYEQYF TGCGCCAGCAGCCAAGCTACGCCCCCATACGAGCAGTACTTC
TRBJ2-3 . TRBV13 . CASSLLAGNTDTQYF TGTGCCAGCAGCTTATTGGCGGGAAACACAGATACGCAGTATTTT
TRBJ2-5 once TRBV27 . CASSFSPDTQETQYF TGTGCCAGCAGCTTCTCCCCGGACACCCAAGAGACCCAGTACTTC
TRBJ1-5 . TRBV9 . CASSRTAHSNQPQHF TGTGCCAGCAGCAGGACAGCCCATAGCAATCAGCCCCAGCATTTT
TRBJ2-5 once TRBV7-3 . CASSPEAREETQYF TGTGCCAGCAGCCCAGAGGCCAGGGAAGAGACCCAGTACTTC
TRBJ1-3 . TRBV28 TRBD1 CASRTPGTGGRNTIYF TGTGCCAGCAGAACCCCCGGGACAGGGGGCCGAAACACCATATATTTT
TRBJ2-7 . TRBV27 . CASSLYSTNLFYEQYF TGTGCCAGCAGTTTATACTCAACCAATCTCTTCTACGAGCAGTACTTC
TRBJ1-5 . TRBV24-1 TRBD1 CATQDRGFQPQHF TGTGCCACCCAAGACAGGGGGTTTCAGCCCCAGCATTTT
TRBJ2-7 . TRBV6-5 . CASSKGQHTSREQYF TGTGCCAGCAGTAAGGGACAACACACTAGTCGCGAGCAGTACTTC
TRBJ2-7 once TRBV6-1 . CASSEAGTIYEQYF TGTGCCAGCAGTGAAGCCGGGACAATCTACGAGCAGTACTTC
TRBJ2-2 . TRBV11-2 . CASSLNAWPGELFF TGTGCCAGCAGCTTAAATGCATGGCCCGGGGAGCTGTTTTTT
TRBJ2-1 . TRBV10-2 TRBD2 CASSELLAGARGQFF TGCGCCAGCAGTGAGTTACTAGCGGGAGCCCGCGGGCAGTTCTTC
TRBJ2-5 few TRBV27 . CASSPSGYVETQYF TGTGCCAGCAGCCCATCGGGGTATGTGGAGACCCAGTACTTC
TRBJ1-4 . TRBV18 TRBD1 CASSQGANEKLFF TGTGCCAGCTCACAGGGGGCGAATGAAAAACTGTTTTTT
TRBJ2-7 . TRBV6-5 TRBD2 CASGRGLGGYEQYF TGTGCCAGCGGACGGGGACTAGGCGGATACGAGCAGTACTTC
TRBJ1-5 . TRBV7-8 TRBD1 CASSLERTGAQPQHF TGTGCCAGCAGCTTAGAACGGACAGGGGCCCAGCCCCAGCATTTT
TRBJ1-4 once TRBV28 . CASSFGGSTNEKLFF TGTGCCAGCAGTTTTGGGGGGTCAACTAATGAAAAACTGTTTTTT
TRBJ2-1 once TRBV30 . CAWTSAYNEQFF TGTGCCTGGACTAGCGCCTACAATGAGCAGTTCTTC
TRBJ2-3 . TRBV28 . CASSPTPTRYTQYF TGTGCCAGCAGTCCTACCCCGACTCGGTATACGCAGTATTTT
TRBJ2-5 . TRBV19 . CASRRTTQETQYF TGTGCCAGTAGGCGGACTACCCAAGAGACCCAGTACTTC
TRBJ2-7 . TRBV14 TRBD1 CASSQGPGTGYYEQYF TGTGCCAGCAGCCAAGGACCCGGGACAGGGTACTACGAGCAGTACTTC
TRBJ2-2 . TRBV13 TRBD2 CASNPGTSGSAGELFF TGTGCCAGCAACCCCGGGACTAGCGGGAGTGCCGGGGAGCTGTTTTTT
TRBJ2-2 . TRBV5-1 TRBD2 CASSLISRTRVTGELFF TGCGCCAGCAGCTTAATATCGCGGACTAGAGTAACCGGGGAGCTGTTTTTT
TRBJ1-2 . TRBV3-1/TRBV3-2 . CASSQRGAGGYTF TGTGCCAGCAGCCAGCGGGGGGCGGGAGGCTACACCTTC
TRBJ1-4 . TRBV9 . CASSVGGGAVEKLFF TGTGCCAGCAGCGTAGGAGGGGGAGCGGTTGAAAAACTGTTTTTT
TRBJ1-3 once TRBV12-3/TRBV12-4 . CASSLPDTIYF TGTGCCAGCAGTTTACCAGACACCATATATTTT
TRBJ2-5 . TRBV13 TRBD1 CASSTRTGEVETQYF TGTGCCAGCAGCACCCGGACAGGGGAAGTCGAGACCCAGTACTTC
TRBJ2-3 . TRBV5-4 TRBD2 CASSFWWGTSVTDTQYF TGTGCCAGCAGCTTTTGGTGGGGGACTAGCGTAACAGATACGCAGTATTTT
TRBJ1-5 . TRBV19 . CASSINGQFYSNQPQHF TGTGCCAGTAGTATAAACGGACAGTTTTATAGCAATCAGCCCCAGCATTTT
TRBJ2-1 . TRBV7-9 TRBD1 CASSYYTHGTEYNEQFF TGTGCCAGCAGCTATTATACCCACGGGACAGAGTACAATGAGCAGTTCTTC
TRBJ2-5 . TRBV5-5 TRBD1 CASSLGGQGETQYF TGTGCCAGCAGCTTGGGAGGACAGGGGGAGACCCAGTACTTC
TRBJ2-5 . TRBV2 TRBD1 CATGQGPQETQYF TGTGCCACCGGACAGGGGCCCCAAGAGACCCAGTACTTC
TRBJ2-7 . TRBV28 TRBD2 CASSFLTSGDYEQYF TGTGCCAGCAGTTTTTTGACTAGCGGGGACTACGAGCAGTACTTC
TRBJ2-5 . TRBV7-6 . CASSFKETQYF TGTGCCAGCAGCTTTAAAGAGACCCAGTACTTC
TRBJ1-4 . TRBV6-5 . CASRGGGTTNEKLFF TGTGCCAGCAGGGGAGGGGGAACAACTAATGAAAAACTGTTTTTT
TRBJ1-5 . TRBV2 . CASSDWAGEPQHF TGTGCCAGCAGTGACTGGGCGGGCGAGCCCCAGCATTTT
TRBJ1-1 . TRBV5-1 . CASSLASAGNTEAFF TGCGCCAGCAGCTTGGCTTCGGCGGGGAACACTGAAGCTTTCTTT
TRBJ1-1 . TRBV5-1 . CASSPTGNTEAFF TGCGCCAGCAGCCCGACAGGGAACACTGAAGCTTTCTTT
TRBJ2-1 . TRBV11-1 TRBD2 CASSSHTGLATDEQFF TGTGCCAGCAGCTCACACACGGGACTAGCGACCGATGAGCAGTTCTTC
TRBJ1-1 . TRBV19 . CASRPGTGLEAFF TGTGCCAGTAGGCCCGGGACGGGACTTGAAGCTTTCTTT
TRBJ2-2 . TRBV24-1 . CATSDLLLGELFF TGTGCCACCAGTGATTTGCTTCTCGGGGAGCTGTTTTTT
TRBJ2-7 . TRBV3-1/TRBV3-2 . CASSPGLRSEQYF TGTGCCAGCAGCCCAGGACTCCGTTCCGAGCAGTACTTC
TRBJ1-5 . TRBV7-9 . CASSLQGRGWSQPQHF TGTGCCAGCAGCTTACAGGGGAGGGGATGGTCCCAGCCCCAGCATTTT
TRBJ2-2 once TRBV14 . CASSQRNTGELFF TGTGCCAGCAGCCAGAGGAACACCGGGGAGCTGTTTTTT